The TCR beta chain described here comes from a study of blood T cell repertoires in COVID-19. A few counts support this clone. TCRdb's copy holds only in-frame clones and misses some; the assay was immunoSEQ multiplex PCR. In the table there are about 220,000 clones, 83% of which are singletons. The CDR3 spans 14 residues. V shed 8 bases and J 7 bases; nucleotides not matched to a gene: 11. CDR1 MNHEY and CDR2 SVGAGI come from the germline V gene. This clonotype was obtained from a woman aged 45-60 years who had been exposed to COVID-19. The sample consisted of PBMCs or T cells enriched from blood (not recorded which). The V and J genes are TRBV6-5 and TRBJ1-2, with 9 nucleotides matching TRBD1. The chain's CDR3 is CASSRDRVSGGYTF. CDR3 DNA sequence: TGTGCCAGCTCCCGGGACAGGGTATCCGGTGGCTACACCTTC.